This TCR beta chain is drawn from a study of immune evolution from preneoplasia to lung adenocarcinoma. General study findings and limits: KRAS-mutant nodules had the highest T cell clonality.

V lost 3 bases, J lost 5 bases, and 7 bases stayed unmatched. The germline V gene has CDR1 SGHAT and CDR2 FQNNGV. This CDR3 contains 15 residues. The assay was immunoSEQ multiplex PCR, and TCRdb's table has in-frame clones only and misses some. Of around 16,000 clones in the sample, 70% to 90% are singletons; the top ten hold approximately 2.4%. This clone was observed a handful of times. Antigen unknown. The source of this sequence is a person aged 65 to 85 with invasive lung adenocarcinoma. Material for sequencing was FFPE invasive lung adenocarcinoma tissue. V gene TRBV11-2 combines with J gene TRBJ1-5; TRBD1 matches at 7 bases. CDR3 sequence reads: CASSFGGTADQPQHF. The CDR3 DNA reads TGTGCCAGCAGCTTCGGCGGGACAGCGGATCAGCCCCAGCATTTT.